This T cell receptor (beta chain) was retrieved from a study of shared clonotypes between healthy human individuals (TCRdb year 2020). For context, the study as a whole: A few men and a couple of women, aged 18 to 49 years, made up the cohort. Per donor, three plates each were used for CD4 naive and CD4 memory, two for CD8 naive, and one for CD8 memory. Blood TCR repertoires of about 5 healthy adults were deeply sequenced to estimate repertoire size and the extent of clonotype sharing between individuals. To increase sequencing depth and limit assay-specific biases, different laboratories used diverse techniques to prepare libraries and sequence TCR repertoires. Per donor, leukapheresis produced somewhere between about 0.9 and 10 billion PBMCs.

This clone was picked up one time. Its target antigen remains unknown. No clone much larger than this one lies a single base away; base qualities are absent. TCR CDR3 regions were amplified from genomic DNA by multiplex PCR using the deep immunoSEQ assay. Extracted genomic DNA from each cell subset was spread evenly across all wells of several immunoSEQ 96-well plates, with each plate serving as a replicate. For sorted subsets, approximately 190 ng of genomic DNA, equivalent to 25,000 to 35,000 T cell genomes, went into each replicate PCR. Purified libraries were quantified with a Qubit 3.0 fluorometer, sized on a Bioanalyzer 2100, and re-quantified with the KAPA Library Quantification kit. A separate single-read 150-cycle Illumina NextSeq 550 flow cell was used to sequence each immunoSEQ 96-well plate. Processing in the source paper ran as follows. The immunoSEQ output contained only junctional sequences without quality scores, so filtering could not match that applied to full-length reads. Sequences were annotated with PyIR, a Python wrapper for IgBLAST v1.9, and V/J genes and CDR3 were assigned using IMGT germline references. Reads were filtered out if the reads had weak V/J assignments (E-value above 1e-6), no CDR3, stop codons, out-of-frame junctions, or ambiguous translated residues. V3J clonotypes were defined by identical inferred V gene, J gene, and CDR3 amino acid sequence. Percentage overlap between repertoires was computed as shared unique clonotypes divided by the size of the smaller repertoire. RTK rarefaction, the Chao1 estimator, and Recon v2.1 estimates of unobserved clonotypes were used to assess repertoire richness. For all TCRbeta clonotypes obtained by the gDNA method from four donors, generation probabilities were computed with OLGA. Sourced from immuneACCESS, this table was stored by TCRdb with only in-frame sequences that have V and J called. A share of the clones is absent; for the studies checked, an unresolved V gene accounts for under half, and the remainder has no known explanation. V and J calls and clone size follow that table, whereas D and trimming were derived from the DNA. Across this sample there are millions of clones, with 95% seen only once. Around 0.13% of the sample is held by the ten biggest clonotypes.

Points the paper makes about the study in general: Estimated clonotype richness was generally larger for naive than for memory subsets. Compared with non-shared clonotypes, clonotypes shared by all four sorted-subset donors had higher generation probabilities. Rarefaction of sorted-subset datasets indicated incomplete sequencing despite the large sequencing depth. Sampling was restricted to blood, and TCR repertoires in tissue are likely to differ from TCR repertoires in blood. Pairwise subsampling indicated that sequencing depth was expected to affect the degree of clonotype sharing among donors. When a handful of donors were compared, the shared fraction of clonotypes was about 5% for naive CD4, roughly 3.4% for naive CD8, 2% to 2.5% for memory CD4, and roughly 0.43% for memory CD8. Because the study included only a small number of donors, the genetic and exposure-history diversity represented was limited.

The donors were healthy, HIV-negative adults who had no recently reported acute infections or vaccinations. Every donor was a Caucasian adult living in Nashville, Tennessee, USA. Magnetic negative selection was used to enrich CD4+ T cells, after which naive cells were positively selected on CD45RA and the negative fraction became the memory subset. After blood collection by leukapheresis, PBMCs were isolated using Ficoll-Histopaque density gradient centrifugation and then cryopreserved in the vapor phase of liquid nitrogen. Analytical flow cytometry was used to check the purity and quantity of every magnetically sorted T cell population. Each sorted fraction had its genomic DNA isolated and then quantified by UV absorbance on a Nanodrop 2000c. CDR1 and CDR2 are read off the germline V gene (reference sequence) as SEHNR and FQNEAQ. There are 14 amino acids in the CDR3, from cysteine to phenylalanine inclusive. Left in the record is the CDR3 DNA by itself, 42 bases read in frame from the first base. V drops 2 bases and J drops 3 bases, leaving 9 bases in between.

The receptor comes from a man aged 18 to 30 in good health. Sequencing used naive CD4+ T cells sorted from blood. This specimen's cell subset or site label, interpreted: CD45RA+ positively selected. The chain uses TRBV7-9 and TRBJ2-3, with TRBD1 perhaps the D gene, on 5 matching bases. Here is the DNA: TGTGCCAGCAGCTTAAAGGGGCAAACAGATACGCAGTATTTT. Translated, it reads CASSLKGQTDTQYF.